The text below deals with one T cell receptor (beta chain). This clone occurred once. Its antigen remains undetermined. Per-base quality was not reported, and no clone a single base away is much larger than it. The sample is drawn from a study of T cell responses to AZD1222 COVID-19 vaccine (dated by TCRdb to the early 2020s). Context from the whole study: TCR sequencing covered over 230 trial participants: roughly 200 given two doses of AZD1222 and approximately 26 given two doses of MenACWY control vaccine. Trial participants were enrolled into age subgroups of 18-55, 56-69 and 70-plus years, which contained around 150, 29 and 61 TCR-sequenced participants, respectively. Findings and caveats that apply to the study as a whole: Nearly half of unique spike-specific TCRs reportedly recognized epitopes outside regions mutated in the B.1.351 and B.1.1.7 variants. Participants were mostly white British and included more females than males, and it was suggested by the authors that clonal diversity may have been underestimated. After two AZD1222 doses, both the breadth and the depth of spike-specific TCRs were significantly higher than at day 0 and than in MenACWY recipients. Conclusions about previously exposed vaccinees are limited, since just six or seven AZD1222 recipients were seropositive for SARS-CoV-2 at baseline. No day 14 peak-response samples were available, so repertoires were characterized only after the peak T cell response. The 56-69-year group was small, and its depth increase did not reach significance, likely because of low power. The whole spike protein was spanned by vaccine-associated CD4 TCRs, and dominant responses were seen in regions 160-218 and 743-854.

The CDR3 starts with the cysteine, ends with the phenylalanine, and has 14 residues. Only the CDR3 portion is preserved as DNA: 42 bases, with reading frame beginning at the first base. V lost 4 bases and J lost 2 bases; the stretch between them is 14 bases long. CDR1 and CDR2, per the germline V gene (reference sequence), are GTSNPN and SVGIG. The CDR3 regions of human TCRbeta chains were subjected to immunosequencing. In the paper's pipeline: Repertoire TCRs were matched against a reference library of SARS-CoV-2-specific TCRs generated with the MIRA antigen-specificity platform. Breadth meant the fraction of unique TCRs that were SARS-CoV-2-associated, whereas depth meant the fraction of total T cells that were SARS-CoV-2-associated. Using the MIRA data, each spike-specific TCR was assigned both to the spike region to which the TCR was reactive and to a CD4 or CD8 class. Log10-transformed breadth and depth values were compared by one-way ANOVA with Sidak's multiple comparisons tests. TCRdb retrieved this table from immuneACCESS and kept in-frame rearrangements only. Not all clones are present; in checked studies, unresolved V genes account for under half, and no reason is known for the remainder. From that table come the V and J calls and clone size; the DNA was used to work out D and trimming. This sample is represented by nearly 110,000 clones; 70% to 90% of them were singletons. The biggest ten clones account for around 4.7% of the sample.

The sample's time point label, in plain terms: about 28 days (+/-7) after the second vaccine dose. AZD1222 recipients with second doses at about 4 weeks or about 12 weeks were pooled, because spike-specific TCR depth and breadth did not differ between schedules. Samples from vaccinated people were obtained from the UK trials COV001 and COV002, which included a single-blind randomized controlled phase 2/3 trial of AZD1222 (ChAdOx1 nCoV-19) in healthy adults. For TCRbeta chain sequencing, PBMC samples were collected from trial participants at day 0 and at day 28 after the second dose. This material consisted of peripheral blood, taken 28 days after the second AZD1222 dose. This sequence was found in an adult who received the AZD1222 COVID-19 vaccine. The V and J segments used are TRBV30 and TRBJ1-1; a weak D assignment points to TRBD1 (5 bases agree). The CDR3 here reads CAWTAGTLNTEAFF. DNA sequence: TGTGCCTGGACTGCCGGGACCCTCAACACTGAAGCTTTCTTT.